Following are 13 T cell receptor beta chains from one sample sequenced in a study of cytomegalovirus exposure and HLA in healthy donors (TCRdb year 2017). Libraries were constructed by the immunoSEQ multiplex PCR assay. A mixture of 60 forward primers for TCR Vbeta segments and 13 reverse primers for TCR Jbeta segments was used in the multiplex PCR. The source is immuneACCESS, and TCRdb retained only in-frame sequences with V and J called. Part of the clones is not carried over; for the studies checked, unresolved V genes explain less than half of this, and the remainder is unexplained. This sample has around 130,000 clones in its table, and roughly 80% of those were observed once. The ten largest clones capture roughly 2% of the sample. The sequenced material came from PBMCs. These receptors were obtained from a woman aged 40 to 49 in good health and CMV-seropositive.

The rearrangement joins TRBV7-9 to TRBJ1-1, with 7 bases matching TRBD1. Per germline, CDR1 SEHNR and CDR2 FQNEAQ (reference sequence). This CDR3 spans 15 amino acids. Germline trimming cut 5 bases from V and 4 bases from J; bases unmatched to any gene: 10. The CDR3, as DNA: TGTGCCAGCAGCGCCCAGACAGGGATTGGCACTGAAGCTTTCTTT. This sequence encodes CASSAQTGIGTEAFF.

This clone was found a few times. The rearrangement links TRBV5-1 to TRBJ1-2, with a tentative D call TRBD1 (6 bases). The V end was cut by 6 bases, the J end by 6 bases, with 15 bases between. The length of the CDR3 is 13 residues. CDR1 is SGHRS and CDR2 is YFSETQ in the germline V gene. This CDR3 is CASTTFGGDGYTF. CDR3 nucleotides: TGCGCCAGCACGACGTTTGGGGGCGATGGCTACACCTTC.

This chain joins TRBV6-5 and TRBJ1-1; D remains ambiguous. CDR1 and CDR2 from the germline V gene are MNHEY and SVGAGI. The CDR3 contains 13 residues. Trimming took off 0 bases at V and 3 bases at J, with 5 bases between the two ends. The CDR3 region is CASSYSLDTEAFF. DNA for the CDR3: TGTGCCAGCAGTTACTCGTTAGACACTGAAGCTTTCTTT.

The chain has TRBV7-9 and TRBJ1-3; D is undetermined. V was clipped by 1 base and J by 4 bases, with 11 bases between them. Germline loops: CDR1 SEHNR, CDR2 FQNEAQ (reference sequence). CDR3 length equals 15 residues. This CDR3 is CASSLVPSFGNTIYF. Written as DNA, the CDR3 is TGTGCCAGCAGCTTAGTTCCCTCCTTCGGAAACACCATATATTTT.

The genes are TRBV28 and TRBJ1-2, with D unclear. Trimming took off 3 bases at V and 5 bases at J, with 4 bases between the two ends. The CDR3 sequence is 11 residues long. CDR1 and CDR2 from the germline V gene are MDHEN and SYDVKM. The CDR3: CASSFRYGYTF. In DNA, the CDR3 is TGTGCCAGCAGTTTCAGGTATGGCTACACCTTC.

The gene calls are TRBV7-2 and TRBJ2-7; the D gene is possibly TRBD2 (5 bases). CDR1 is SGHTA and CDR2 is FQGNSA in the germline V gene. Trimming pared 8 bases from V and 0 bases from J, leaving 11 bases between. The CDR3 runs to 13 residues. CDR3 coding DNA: TGTGCCAGCCATGCGGGCAGCTCCTACGAGCAGTACTTC. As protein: CASHAGSSYEQYF.

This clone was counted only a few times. CDR3 sequence (DNA): TGTGCCAGCAGCAGTACAGGGGGCCGGGGCACTGAAGCTTTCTTT. Residues: CASSSTGGRGTEAFF. The chain recombines TRBV5-4 with TRBJ1-1; the match to TRBD1 covers 9 bases. CDR3 length: 15 residues. Trimming removed 4 bases from V and 4 bases from J; junction bases left unmatched: 8. Germline values: CDR1 SGHNT, CDR2 YYREEE (reference sequence).

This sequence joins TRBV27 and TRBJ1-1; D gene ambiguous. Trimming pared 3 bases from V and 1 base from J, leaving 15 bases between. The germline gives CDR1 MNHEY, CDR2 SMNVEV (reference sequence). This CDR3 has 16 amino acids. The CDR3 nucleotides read TGTGCCAGCAGTTTGTCCCGGGGATCCCAGAACACTGAAGCTTTCTTT. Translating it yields CASSLSRGSQNTEAFF.

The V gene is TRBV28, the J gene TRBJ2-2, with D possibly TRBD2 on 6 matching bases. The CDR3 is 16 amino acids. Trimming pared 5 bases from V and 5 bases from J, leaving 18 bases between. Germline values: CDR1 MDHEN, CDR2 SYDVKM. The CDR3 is CASSLFRGTETGELFF. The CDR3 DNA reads TGTGCCAGCAGTCTTTTTCGGGGGACGGAAACCGGGGAGCTGTTTTTT.

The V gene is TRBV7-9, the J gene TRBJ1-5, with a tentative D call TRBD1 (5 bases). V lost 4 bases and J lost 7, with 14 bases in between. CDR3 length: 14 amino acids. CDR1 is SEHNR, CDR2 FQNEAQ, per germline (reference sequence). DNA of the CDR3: TGTGCCAGCAGCTCGGGACTTAATAAGCAGCCCCAGCATTTT. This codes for CASSSGLNKQPQHF.

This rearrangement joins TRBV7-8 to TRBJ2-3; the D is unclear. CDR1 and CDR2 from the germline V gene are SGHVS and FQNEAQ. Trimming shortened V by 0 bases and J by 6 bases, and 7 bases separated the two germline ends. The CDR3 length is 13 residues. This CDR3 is CASSLARSDTQYF. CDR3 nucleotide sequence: TGTGCCAGCAGCTTAGCTCGTTCGGATACGCAGTATTTT.

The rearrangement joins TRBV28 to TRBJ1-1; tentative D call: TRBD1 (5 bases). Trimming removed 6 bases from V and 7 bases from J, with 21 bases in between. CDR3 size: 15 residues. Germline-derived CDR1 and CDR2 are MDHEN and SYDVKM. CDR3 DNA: TGTGCCAGCAGCCTGGGGGGACTACGGTGGGATGAAGCTTTCTTT. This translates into CASSLGGLRWDEAFF. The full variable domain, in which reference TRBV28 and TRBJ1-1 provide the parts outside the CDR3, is DVKVTQSSRYLVKRTGEKVFLECVQDMDHENMFWYRQDPGLGLRLIYFSYDVKMKEKGDIPEGYSVSREKKERFSLILESASTNQTSMYLCASSLGGLRWDEAFFGQGTRLTVV.

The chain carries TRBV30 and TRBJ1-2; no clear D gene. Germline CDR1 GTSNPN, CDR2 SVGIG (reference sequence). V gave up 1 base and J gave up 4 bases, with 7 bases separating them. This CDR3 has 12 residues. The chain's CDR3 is CAWSDSGYGYTF. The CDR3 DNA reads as TGTGCCTGGAGTGATTCAGGCTATGGCTACACCTTC.